This entry lists 21 T cell receptor beta chains sequenced from one sample in a study of T cell responses to AZD1222 COVID-19 vaccine. Sequenced by immunoSEQ multiplex PCR; TCRdb stores in-frame clones only, minus some. This table holds tens of thousands of clones, about 92% found once. Sequenced material: peripheral blood, taken on day 0 of AZD1222 vaccination. These receptors all stem from an adult in good health.

This chain uses TRBV6-5 with TRBJ2-7; 10 nucleotides align to TRBD1. V lost 2 bases to trimming and J lost 4 bases; unmatched junction nucleotides: 5. The CDR3 runs to 15 residues. CDR1 MNHEY and CDR2 SVGAGI come from the germline V gene. CDR3 region: CASSYRDRGQYEQYF. CDR3 DNA sequence: TGTGCCAGCAGTTACCGGGACAGGGGACAGTACGAGCAGTACTTC.

This rearrangement joins TRBV6-5 to TRBJ2-5; D unresolved. From germline, CDR1 is MNHEY and CDR2 SVGAGI. V was cut by 8 bases and J by 6 bases, with 19 bases left in between. The CDR3 covers 14 residues. This chain's CDR3 is CASEDTKRPQTQYF. CDR3 sequence (DNA): TGTGCCAGCGAAGACACTAAGAGGCCCCAGACCCAGTACTTC.

This clone was picked up one time. This sequence joins TRBV6-1 and TRBJ1-2; D is unclear. V lost 2 bases, J lost 8 bases, and 12 bases lay in between. There are 13 residues in the CDR3. The germline V gene has CDR1 MNHNS and CDR2 SASEGT. The DNA of the CDR3 is TGTGCCAGCAGTGAATTGAATAGAGGAGGCTACACCTTC. Translating gives CASSELNRGGYTF.

The CDR3 DNA sequence: TGTGCCAGCAGCGTCTATTGGGGCACCGGGGAGCTGTTTTTT. It yields the protein CASSVYWGTGELFF. This sequence joins TRBV9 and TRBJ2-2; the D is unclear. The V end was cut by 2 bases, the J end by 4 bases, with 9 bases between. The germline gives CDR1 SGDLS, CDR2 YYNGEE. CDR3 length equals 14 residues.

The chain's CDR3 is CASSFGNGETQYF. CDR3 in DNA: TGTGCCAGCAGCTTCGGGAATGGAGAGACCCAGTACTTC. The chain combines TRBV5-6 with TRBJ2-5; tentative D call: TRBD2 (5 bases). Germline CDR1 SGHDT, CDR2 YYEEEE. Trimming removed 2 bases at V and 4 bases at J, with 9 bases between. The CDR3 is 13 residues long.

This chain joins TRBV7-2 and TRBJ2-7; 15 bases align to TRBD2. Germline V CDR1 and CDR2: SGHTA, FQGNSA. The CDR3 spans 17 residues. Unmatched junction bases numbered 8, after V lost 4 bases and J lost 4 bases. CDR3 DNA sequence: TGTGCCAGCAGCTCACGGACTAGCGGGGGGGCCGGATACGAGCAGTACTTC. As protein: CASSSRTSGGAGYEQYF.

The chain links TRBV11-2 to TRBJ1-6, with TRBD1 as a possible D gene (5 bases). The CDR3 is made up of 15 amino acids. Germline V gives CDR1 SGHAT, CDR2 FQNNGV. V lost 1 base and J lost 10, with 14 bases in between. CDR3 amino acids: CASSLVLGLESPLHF. The CDR3, as DNA: TGTGCCAGCAGCTTAGTTCTGGGACTGGAATCACCCCTCCACTTT.

The chain uses TRBV5-1 and TRBJ1-1; 9 bases match TRBD1. Germline CDR1 is SGHRS and CDR2 is YFSETQ. V was clipped by 3 bases and J by 4 bases; unmatched bases: 7. The CDR3 spans 15 residues. The CDR3 region is CASSSQGAGVTEAFF. The CDR3 DNA reads TGCGCCAGCAGCTCACAGGGGGCGGGTGTCACTGAAGCTTTCTTT.

As concerns this clone: This sample includes further DNA sequences coding for the same CDR3. The chain joins TRBV11-3 to TRBJ1-3; TRBD1 aligns across 8 bases. The V gene end was trimmed by 3 bases and the J gene end by 0 bases; junction bases not matched to a gene: 4. This CDR3 region has 16 residues. Germline values: CDR1 SGHNT, CDR2 YENEEA. CDR3 loop: CASSLGGQASGNTIYF. The DNA for the CDR3 is TGTGCCAGCAGCTTGGGGGGACAGGCCTCTGGAAACACCATATATTTT.

The gene calls are TRBV7-8 and TRBJ2-1, with D uncertain. The germline V gene has CDR1 SGHVS and CDR2 FQNEAQ. The length of the CDR3 is 15 residues. The germline V and J ends were trimmed by 1 base and 3 bases, with 10 bases remaining between them. DNA for the CDR3: TGTGCCAGCAGCTTAGGGGCGGAAATCTACAATGAGCAGTTCTTC. Translated: CASSLGAEIYNEQFF.

V and J are TRBV19 and TRBJ2-1; maybe TRBD1 (6 bases). Trimming stripped 7 bases from V and 7 bases from J, with 17 bases between. CDR1 is LNHDA, CDR2 SQIVND, per germline (reference sequence). The CDR3 loop spans 14 amino acids. The CDR3 DNA reads TGTGCCAGTAAGGGTGGGGGCGCGTGGAATGAGCAGTTCTTC. It codes for CASKGGGAWNEQFF.

The chain is built from TRBV19 and TRBJ2-4; the match to TRBD1 covers 10 bases. From germline, CDR1 is LNHDA and CDR2 SQIVND (reference sequence). V shed 6 bases, J shed 0 bases, and the junction held 8 bases outside the gene matches. The CDR3 contains 17 residues. The CDR3, as DNA: TGTGCCAGTAGCCGGGACAGGGGATCTATAGCCAAAAACATTCAGTACTTC. Translating gives CASSRDRGSIAKNIQYF.

The V gene is TRBV6-5, the J gene TRBJ2-7; no definite D call. The CDR3 covers 15 residues. V gave up 0 bases and J gave up 0 bases, with 9 bases separating them. Germline CDR1 and CDR2: MNHEY and SVGAGI. The CDR3 coding sequence is TGTGCCAGCAGTTACTCTTGGCAGTACTCCTACGAGCAGTACTTC. This gives the protein CASSYSWQYSYEQYF.

V gene TRBV3-1 (or the pseudogene TRBV3-2) combines with J gene TRBJ1-5, with D maybe TRBD1 (5 bases). Trimming left V 1 base short and J 2 bases short, with 21 bases between. This CDR3 is 19 amino acids long. Germline values: CDR1 LGHDT, CDR2 YNNKEL (reference sequence). The CDR3 region is CASSQGAVGAHYGNQPQHF. CDR3 bases: TGTGCCAGCAGCCAAGGAGCTGTCGGGGCCCACTACGGCAATCAGCCCCAGCATTTT.

The chain carries TRBV5-4 and TRBJ2-7, with D perhaps assigned TRBD1 or TRBD2 (5 bases each). The CDR3 totals 14 residues. Germline CDR1 and CDR2: SGHNT and YYREEE (reference sequence). Trimming took 4 bases from V and 7 from J, leaving 18 bases between them. The chain's CDR3 is CASSVYGAKGEQYF. CDR3 DNA sequence: TGTGCCAGCAGCGTGTACGGGGCCAAGGGAGAGCAGTACTTC.

The rearrangement joins TRBV5-4 to TRBJ1-2; D is ambiguous. In germline, CDR1 is SGHNT, CDR2 YYREEE (reference sequence). The CDR3 is 14 amino acids. V lost 4 bases to trimming and J lost 1 base, with 11 bases between them. The CDR3 reads CASSRDTVNYGYTF. In DNA, the CDR3 is TGTGCCAGCAGCCGAGACACAGTTAACTATGGCTACACCTTC.

In its sample, this clone was seen once. The gene calls are TRBV3-1 (or the pseudogene TRBV3-2) and TRBJ2-7, with 7 bases identical to TRBD2. CDR3 length equals 14 residues. Germline V gene sequence: CDR1 LGHDT, CDR2 YNNKEL (reference sequence). The V and J ends lost 4 bases and 2 bases, in that order; junction bases with no gene match: 5. The chain's CDR3 is CASSRREFAYEQYF. In nucleotides, the CDR3 is TGTGCCAGCAGCCGGCGGGAGTTTGCCTACGAGCAGTACTTC.

V gene TRBV5-6 combines with J gene TRBJ1-2, with D perhaps TRBD1 (6 bases). This CDR3 has 15 amino acids. Germline CDR1 and CDR2: SGHDT and YYEEEE. V was cut by 0 bases and J by 7 bases, with 16 bases left in between. CDR3 region: CASSLVPGAGAGYTF. The CDR3 DNA is TGTGCCAGCAGCTTGGTCCCCGGAGCGGGGGCTGGCTACACCTTC.

The rearrangement uses TRBV18 and TRBJ2-1, with D perhaps matching TRBD1 (7 bases). Germline CDR1 is KGHSH and CDR2 is LQKENI. V lost 3 bases to trimming and J lost 6 bases, with 15 bases between them. The CDR3 totals 15 residues. The CDR3 here is CASSPNRGGGNEQFF. The CDR3 coding sequence is TGTGCCAGCTCACCCAACAGGGGAGGAGGCAATGAGCAGTTCTTC.

This chain connects TRBV6-6 to TRBJ2-2; D ambiguous. CDR1 MNHNY and CDR2 SVGAGI come from the germline V gene (reference sequence). The CDR3 runs to 13 residues. V was cut by 2 bases and J by 5 bases, with 6 bases left in between. The CDR3 loop reads CASSYEGTGELFF. The DNA for the CDR3 is TGTGCCAGCAGTTACGAAGGAACCGGGGAGCTGTTTTTT.

The chain is built from TRBV5-5 and TRBJ2-4; D may match TRBD1 or TRBD2 (5 bases each). Trimming took off 0 bases at V and 5 bases at J, with 9 bases between the two ends. This CDR3 has 14 amino acids. CDR1 is SGHKS and CDR2 is YYEKEE in the germline V gene (reference sequence). This CDR3 reads CASSLGGRENIQYF. DNA of the CDR3: TGTGCCAGCAGCTTGGGGGGGAGAGAAAACATTCAGTACTTC.